This T cell receptor beta chain came from a study of cytomegalovirus exposure and HLA in healthy donors. Germline V lookup: CDR1 MGHRA, CDR2 YSYEKL. Between the trimmed V and J ends, which lost 1 base and 4 bases, there was a span of 12 bases. This CDR3 is 15 amino acids long. 60 Vbeta and 13 Jbeta primers were used in PCR. TCRdb's table, derived via immunoSEQ multiplex PCR, lists solely in-frame clones and lacks some. The data contain 100,000 to 150,000 clones, about 83% of them singletons. The rearrangement joins TRBV4-1 to TRBJ2-3; TRBD2 is a possible D gene (6 bases). Sample: PBMCs. This sequence was found in a woman between 40 and 50 years old in good health and CMV-seropositive. In DNA, the CDR3 is TGCGCCAGCAGCCAAGTCGGGAGAGGCGCAGATACGCAGTATTTT. This sequence encodes CASSQVGRGADTQYF.